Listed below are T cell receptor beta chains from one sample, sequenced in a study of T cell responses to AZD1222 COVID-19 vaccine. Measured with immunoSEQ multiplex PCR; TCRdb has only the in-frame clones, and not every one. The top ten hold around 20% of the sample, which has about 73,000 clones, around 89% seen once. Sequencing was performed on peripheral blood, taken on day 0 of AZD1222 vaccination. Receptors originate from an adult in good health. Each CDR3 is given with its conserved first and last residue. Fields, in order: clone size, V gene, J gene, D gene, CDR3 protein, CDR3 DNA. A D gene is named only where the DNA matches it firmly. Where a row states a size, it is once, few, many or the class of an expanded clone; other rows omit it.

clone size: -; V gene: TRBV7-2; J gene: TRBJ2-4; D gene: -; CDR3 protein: CASSVPAYGTSKNIQYF; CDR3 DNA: TGTGCCAGCAGCGTACCTGCGTACGGGACGTCCAAAAACATTCAGTACTTC
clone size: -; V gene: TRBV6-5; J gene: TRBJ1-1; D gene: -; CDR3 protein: CASLPHEEGVSEAFF; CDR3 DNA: TGTGCCAGCCTCCCCCACGAGGAGGGAGTGAGTGAAGCTTTCTTT
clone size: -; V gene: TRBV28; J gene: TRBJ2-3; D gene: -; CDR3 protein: CASSGAYYGDTWDAQYF; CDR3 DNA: TGTGCCAGCAGTGGGGCGTATTACGGAGATACGTGGGATGCGCAGTATTTT
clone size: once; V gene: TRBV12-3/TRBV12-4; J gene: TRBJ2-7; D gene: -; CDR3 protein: CASSLHRSYEQYF; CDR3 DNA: TGTGCCAGCAGTTTACACCGCTCCTACGAGCAGTACTTC
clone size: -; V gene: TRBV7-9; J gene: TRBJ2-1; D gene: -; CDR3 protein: CASRPSGLSGNEQFF; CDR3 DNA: TGTGCCAGCAGGCCATCGGGACTTTCGGGCAATGAGCAGTTCTTC
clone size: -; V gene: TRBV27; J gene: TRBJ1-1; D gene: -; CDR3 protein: CASSSAPRVSGTEAFF; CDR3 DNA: TGTGCCAGCAGTTCGGCGCCCCGGGTGAGTGGCACTGAAGCTTTCTTT
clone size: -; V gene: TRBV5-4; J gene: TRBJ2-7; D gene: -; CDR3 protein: CASSLGPGNEQYF; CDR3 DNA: TGTGCCAGCAGCTTGGGTCCGGGGAACGAGCAGTACTTC
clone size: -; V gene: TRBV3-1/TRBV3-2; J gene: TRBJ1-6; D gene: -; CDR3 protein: CASSQEAWSGVNSPLHF; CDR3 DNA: TGTGCCAGCAGCCAAGAGGCTTGGTCCGGAGTTAATTCACCCCTCCACTTT
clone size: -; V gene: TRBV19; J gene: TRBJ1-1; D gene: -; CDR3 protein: CASTPRRRDTEAFF; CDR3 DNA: TGTGCCAGTACCCCTCGCAGACGGGACACTGAAGCTTTCTTT
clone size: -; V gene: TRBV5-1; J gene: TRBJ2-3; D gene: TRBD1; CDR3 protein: CASSLGGTASTDTQYF; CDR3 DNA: TGCGCCAGCAGCTTGGGTGGGACAGCGAGCACAGATACGCAGTATTTT
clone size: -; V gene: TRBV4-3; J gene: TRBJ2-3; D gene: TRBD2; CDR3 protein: CASSQERAGGPTDTQYF; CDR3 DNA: TGCGCCAGCAGCCAAGAAAGGGCGGGGGGGCCCACAGATACGCAGTATTTT
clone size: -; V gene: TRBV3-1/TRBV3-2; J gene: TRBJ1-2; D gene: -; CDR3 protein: CASSQDPESYGYTF; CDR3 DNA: TGTGCCAGCAGCCAAGATCCGGAGAGCTATGGCTACACCTTC
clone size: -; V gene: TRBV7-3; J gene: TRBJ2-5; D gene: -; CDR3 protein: CASSSDPTGRGRETQYF; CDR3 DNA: TGTGCCAGCAGCTCCGACCCAACAGGGAGAGGAAGGGAGACCCAGTACTTC
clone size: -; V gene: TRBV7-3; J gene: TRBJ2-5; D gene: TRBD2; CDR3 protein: CASSLREGETQYF; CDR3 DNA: TGTGCCAGCAGCTTACGGGAGGGGGAGACCCAGTACTTC
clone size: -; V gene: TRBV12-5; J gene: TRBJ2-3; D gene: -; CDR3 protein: CASGLSGTDTQYF; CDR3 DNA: TGTGCTAGTGGCCTTAGCGGCACAGATACGCAGTATTTT
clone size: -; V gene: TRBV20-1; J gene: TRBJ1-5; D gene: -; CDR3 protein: CSASMPGRGNQPQHF; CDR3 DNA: TGCAGTGCTAGTATGCCAGGGAGAGGCAATCAGCCCCAGCATTTT
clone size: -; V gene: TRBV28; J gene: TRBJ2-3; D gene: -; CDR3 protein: CASSFSGDTQYF; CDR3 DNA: TGTGCCAGCAGTTTTTCCGGAGATACGCAGTATTTT